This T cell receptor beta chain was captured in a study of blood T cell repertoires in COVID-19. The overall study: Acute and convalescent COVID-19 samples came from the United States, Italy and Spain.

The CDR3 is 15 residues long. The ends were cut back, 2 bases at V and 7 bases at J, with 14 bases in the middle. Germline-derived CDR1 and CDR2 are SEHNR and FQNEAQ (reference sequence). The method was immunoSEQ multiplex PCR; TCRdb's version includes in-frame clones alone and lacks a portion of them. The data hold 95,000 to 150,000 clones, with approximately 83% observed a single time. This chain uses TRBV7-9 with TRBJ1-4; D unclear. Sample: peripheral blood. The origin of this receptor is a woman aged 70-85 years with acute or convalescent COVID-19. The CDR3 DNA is TGTGCCAGCAGCTTAAATGGAGGGAACGCTGAAAAACTGTTTTTT. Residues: CASSLNGGNAEKLFF.